The rows below give T cell receptor beta chains drawn from one sample of a study of regulatory T cells in long-lasting Graves disease. Using its own MiXCR run on the multiplex PCR reads, TCRdb lists one record per CDR3 protein. The data contain about 500,000 distinct CDR3 sequences, around 12% of them seen just once; the ten biggest clones take up roughly 8.9%. These records were also assigned to another study, of T cells in Graves' hyperthyroidism and ophthalmopathy.

The sequencing used peripheral blood mononuclear cells (PBMCs), collected at new diagnosis, from a patient treated with antithyroid drugs. Receptors originate from a woman under 40 with Graves disease. The CDR3 runs from the conserved cysteine through the conserved F or W. Fields, in order: D gene, J gene, clone size, V gene, CDR3 DNA, CDR3 protein. The D gene is left open where the match is weak. Clone size, where shown, is once, few, many, or a class for clones that have expanded.

d_gene: TRBD1; j_gene: TRBJ1-4; abundance: many; v_gene: TRBV11-3; CDR3nt: TGTGCCAGCAGCTCCCCACCGGGACAGGGGTCGGAAAAACTGTTTTTT; CDR3aa: CASSSPPGQGSEKLFF
d_gene: -; j_gene: TRBJ2-2; abundance: -; v_gene: TRBV7-2; CDR3nt: TGTGCCAGCAGCTTCAACCTTGGGGAGCTGTTTTTT; CDR3aa: CASSFNLGELFF
d_gene: TRBD2; j_gene: TRBJ2-7; abundance: many; v_gene: TRBV3-1; CDR3nt: TGTGCCAGCAGCCAAGTCCCAGCTAGCGGTAACTACGAGCAGTACTTC; CDR3aa: CASSQVPASGNYEQYF
d_gene: -; j_gene: TRBJ2-7; abundance: few; v_gene: TRBV4-3; CDR3nt: TGCGCCAGCAGCCACTCTATGACTAGAGGCTCCTACGAGCAGTACTTC; CDR3aa: CASSHSMTRGSYEQYF
d_gene: -; j_gene: TRBJ2-2; abundance: many; v_gene: TRBV11-3; CDR3nt: TGTGCCAGCACTAACACCGGGGAGCTGTTTTTT; CDR3aa: CASTNTGELFF
d_gene: -; j_gene: TRBJ2-5; abundance: -; v_gene: TRBV19; CDR3nt: TGTGCCGGTAGTGACTCAGGATGGGTGGAGACCCAGTACTTC; CDR3aa: CAGSDSGWVETQYF
d_gene: TRBD2; j_gene: TRBJ2-7; abundance: many; v_gene: TRBV10-2; CDR3nt: TGCGCCAGCGTTGGAGCGGGAGTCTACGAGCAGTACTTC; CDR3aa: CASVGAGVYEQYF
d_gene: -; j_gene: TRBJ2-4; abundance: few; v_gene: TRBV19; CDR3nt: TGTGCCAGTAGTATCCCGGGACAAGGGAGAAACATTCAGTACTTC; CDR3aa: CASSIPGQGRNIQYF
d_gene: -; j_gene: TRBJ2-5; abundance: few; v_gene: TRBV6-2/TRBV6-3; CDR3nt: TGTGCCAGCAGTTACGAGACACGGACCCAGTACTTC; CDR3aa: CASSYETRTQYF
d_gene: -; j_gene: TRBJ2-3; abundance: many; v_gene: TRBV10-2; CDR3nt: TGCGCCAGCAGTGAGTCGCATGACGTTAGCACAGATACGCAGTATTTT; CDR3aa: CASSESHDVSTDTQYF
d_gene: -; j_gene: TRBJ1-4; abundance: many; v_gene: TRBV6-5; CDR3nt: TGTGCCAGCAGTTACAGGGGGGCTTCCCCTTATGAAAAACTGTTTTTT; CDR3aa: CASSYRGASPYEKLFF
d_gene: -; j_gene: TRBJ1-4; abundance: few; v_gene: TRBV4-1; CDR3nt: TGCGCCAGCAGCCAACCCTTCACCCTCACCCGCGAAAAACTGTTTTTT; CDR3aa: CASSQPFTLTREKLFF
d_gene: TRBD2; j_gene: TRBJ2-1; abundance: many; v_gene: TRBV11-1; CDR3nt: TGTGCCGAAAGCGGGACTCTCACCCATGAGCAGTTCTTC; CDR3aa: CAESGTLTHEQFF
d_gene: -; j_gene: TRBJ1-3; abundance: -; v_gene: TRBV5-1; CDR3nt: TGCGCCAGCAGCTTGGTTCAGGGGCGTGATGGAAACACCATATATTTT; CDR3aa: CASSLVQGRDGNTIYF
d_gene: -; j_gene: TRBJ1-6; abundance: few; v_gene: TRBV7-8; CDR3nt: TGTGCCAGCAGCTCTCCGGGGGCTAATTCACCCCTCCACTTT; CDR3aa: CASSSPGANSPLHF
d_gene: -; j_gene: TRBJ1-1; abundance: many; v_gene: TRBV11-2; CDR3nt: TGTGCCAGCAGCCTCCGGAGTGTCGGGGTGGGCACTGAAGCTTTCTTT; CDR3aa: CASSLRSVGVGTEAFF
d_gene: TRBD1; j_gene: TRBJ2-1; abundance: -; v_gene: TRBV18; CDR3nt: TGTGCCAGCTCACCGCTCTGGACAGGGGGGAATGAGCAGTTCTTC; CDR3aa: CASSPLWTGGNEQFF
d_gene: -; j_gene: TRBJ2-3; abundance: many; v_gene: TRBV24-1; CDR3nt: TGTGCCACCGGACCTTTGGGGGAAAGCACAGATACGCAGTATTTT; CDR3aa: CATGPLGESTDTQYF
d_gene: -; j_gene: TRBJ1-2; abundance: many; v_gene: TRBV20-1; CDR3nt: TGCAGTGCTAGAGTAACGGAGGGCTATGGCTACACCTTC; CDR3aa: CSARVTEGYGYTF
d_gene: -; j_gene: TRBJ1-5; abundance: few; v_gene: TRBV30; CDR3nt: TGTGCCTGGAGTACTACTATCGGACCCCAGCATTTT; CDR3aa: CAWSTTIGPQHF
d_gene: -; j_gene: TRBJ2-1; abundance: -; v_gene: TRBV4-3; CDR3nt: TGCGCCAGCAGCCAGGGGAGGACAGGTGGGCATGAGCAGTTCTTC; CDR3aa: CASSQGRTGGHEQFF
d_gene: -; j_gene: TRBJ2-7; abundance: many; v_gene: TRBV12-3/TRBV12-4; CDR3nt: TGTGCCAGCAGTTTCGGGGTGTCCTACGAGCAGTACTTC; CDR3aa: CASSFGVSYEQYF
d_gene: TRBD1; j_gene: TRBJ2-2; abundance: many; v_gene: TRBV10-3; CDR3nt: TGTGCCATCAGTGAGTCGACCCTCGGACAGGGATACACCGGGGAGCTGTTTTTT; CDR3aa: CAISESTLGQGYTGELFF
d_gene: -; j_gene: TRBJ1-5; abundance: many; v_gene: TRBV4-3; CDR3nt: TGCGCCAGCAGCCAAGATTCCAGGGAGGGGCAGCCCCAGCATTTT; CDR3aa: CASSQDSREGQPQHF
d_gene: -; j_gene: TRBJ1-2; abundance: few; v_gene: TRBV19; CDR3nt: TGTGCCAGTAGTATTTTGGGGTCTGGCTACACCTTC; CDR3aa: CASSILGSGYTF
d_gene: -; j_gene: TRBJ2-5; abundance: many; v_gene: TRBV2; CDR3nt: TGTGCCAGCAGCGCAAATAGCTTGGGGAATGACGAGACCCAGTACTTC; CDR3aa: CASSANSLGNDETQYF